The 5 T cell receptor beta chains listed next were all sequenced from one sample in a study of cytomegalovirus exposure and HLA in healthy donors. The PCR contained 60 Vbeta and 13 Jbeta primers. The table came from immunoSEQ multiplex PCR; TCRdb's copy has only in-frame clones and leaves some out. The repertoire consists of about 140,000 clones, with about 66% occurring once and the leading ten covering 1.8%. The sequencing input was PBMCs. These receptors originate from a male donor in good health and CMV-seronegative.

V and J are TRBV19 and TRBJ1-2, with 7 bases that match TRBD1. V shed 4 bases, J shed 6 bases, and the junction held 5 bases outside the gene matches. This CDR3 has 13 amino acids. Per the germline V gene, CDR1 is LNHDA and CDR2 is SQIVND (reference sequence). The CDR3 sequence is CASSKTGYDGYTF. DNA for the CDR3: TGTGCCAGTAGTAAGACAGGGTACGATGGCTACACCTTC.

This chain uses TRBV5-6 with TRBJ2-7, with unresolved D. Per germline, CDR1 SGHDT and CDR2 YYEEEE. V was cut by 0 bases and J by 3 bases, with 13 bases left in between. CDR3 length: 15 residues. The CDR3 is CASSLGVSRIYEQYF. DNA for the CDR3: TGTGCCAGCAGCTTGGGAGTAAGCAGGATCTACGAGCAGTACTTC.

CDR3 sequence (DNA): TGCGCCAGCAGCCAAGAGGACAGGGGGGACCGGGAGACCCAGTACTTC. It is translated as CASSQEDRGDRETQYF. This chain joins TRBV4-1 and TRBJ2-5; 10 bases fit TRBD1. With 0 bases clipped from V and 5 bases from J, the junction kept 6 bases outside the gene matches. This CDR3 is built from 16 residues. Germline V gene sequence: CDR1 MGHRA, CDR2 YSYEKL.

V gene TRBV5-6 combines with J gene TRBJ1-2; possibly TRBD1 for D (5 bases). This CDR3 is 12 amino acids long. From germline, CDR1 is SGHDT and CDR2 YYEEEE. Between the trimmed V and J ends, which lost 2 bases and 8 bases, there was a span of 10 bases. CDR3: CASSFQGSGYTF. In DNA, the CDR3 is TGTGCCAGCAGCTTTCAGGGTAGCGGCTACACCTTC. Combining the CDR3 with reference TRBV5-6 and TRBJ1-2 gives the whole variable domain DAGVTQSPTHLIKTRGQQVTLRCSPKSGHDTVSWYQQALGQGPQFIFQYYEEEERQRGNFPDRFSGHQFPNYSSELNVNALLLGDSALYLCASSFQGSGYTFGSGTRLTVV.

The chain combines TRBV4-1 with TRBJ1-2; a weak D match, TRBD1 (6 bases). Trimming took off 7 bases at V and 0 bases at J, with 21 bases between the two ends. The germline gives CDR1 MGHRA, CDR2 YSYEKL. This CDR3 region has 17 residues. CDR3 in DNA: TGCGCCAGCAAGGATCCGAGGGGGTCGAACACTAACTATGGCTACACCTTC. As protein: CASKDPRGSNTNYGYTF.